This TCR beta chain originates from a study of cytotoxic CD8 clonotypes in ibrutinib-treated CLL. Trimming pared 4 bases from V and 0 bases from J, leaving 11 bases between. The CDR3 totals 15 residues. Germline CDR1 reads SGHDT; CDR2 reads YYEEEE. Only in-frame clones appear in the TCRdb table, and some are missing; sequencing was by immunoSEQ multiplex PCR. This sample has roughly 160,000 clones, with under 85% found just once. The genes are TRBV5-6 and TRBJ1-3, with D tentatively TRBD1 (5 bases). The clonotype originates from a human donor with chronic lymphocytic leukemia. The source material was PBMCs, sampled after 24 months of ibrutinib treatment. The CDR3 reads CASSEGGTSGNTIYF. For the CDR3, the DNA is TGTGCCAGCAGCGAAGGTGGGACCTCTGGAAACACCATATATTTT.